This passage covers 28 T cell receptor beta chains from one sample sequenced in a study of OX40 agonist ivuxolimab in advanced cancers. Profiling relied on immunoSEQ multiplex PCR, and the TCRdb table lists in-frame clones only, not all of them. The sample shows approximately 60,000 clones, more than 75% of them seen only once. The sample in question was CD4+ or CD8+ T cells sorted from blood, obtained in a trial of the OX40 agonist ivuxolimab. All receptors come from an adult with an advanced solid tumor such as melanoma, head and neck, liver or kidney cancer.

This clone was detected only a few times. The CDR3 coding sequence is TGCGCCAGCAGCCCACCGGGGTCCGAAGGCGGTTCACCCCTCCACTTT. Protein: CASSPPGSEGGSPLHF. This rearrangement joins TRBV5-1 to TRBJ1-6; D unclear. The CDR3 spans 16 residues. Germline-derived CDR1 and CDR2 are SGHRS and YFSETQ. V lost 4 bases to trimming and J lost 9 bases, with 20 bases between them.

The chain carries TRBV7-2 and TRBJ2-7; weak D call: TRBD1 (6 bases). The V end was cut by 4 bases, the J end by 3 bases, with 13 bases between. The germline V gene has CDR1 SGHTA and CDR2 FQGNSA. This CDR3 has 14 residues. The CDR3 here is CASSSRDTGYEQYF. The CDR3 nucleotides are TGTGCCAGCAGCTCCCGGGACACGGGCTACGAGCAGTACTTC.

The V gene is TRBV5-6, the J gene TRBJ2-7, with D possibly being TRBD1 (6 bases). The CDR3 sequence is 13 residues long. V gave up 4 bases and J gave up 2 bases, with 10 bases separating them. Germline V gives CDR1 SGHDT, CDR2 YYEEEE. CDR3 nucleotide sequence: TGTGCCAGCAGCATCTCAGGGGCCTACGAGCAGTACTTC. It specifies CASSISGAYEQYF.

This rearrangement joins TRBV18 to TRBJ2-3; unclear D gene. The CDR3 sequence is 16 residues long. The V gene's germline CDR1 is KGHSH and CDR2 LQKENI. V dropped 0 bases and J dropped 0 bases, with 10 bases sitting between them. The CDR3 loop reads CASSPPGDWSTDTQYF. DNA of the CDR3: TGTGCCAGCTCACCACCGGGCGACTGGAGCACAGATACGCAGTATTTT.

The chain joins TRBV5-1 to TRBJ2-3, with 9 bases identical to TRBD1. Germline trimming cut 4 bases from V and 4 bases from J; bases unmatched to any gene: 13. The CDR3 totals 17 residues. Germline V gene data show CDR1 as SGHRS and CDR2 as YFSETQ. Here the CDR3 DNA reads TGCGCCAGCAGCCCGAAACGTTCGACAGGGGGGGCAGATACGCAGTATTTT. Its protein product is CASSPKRSTGGADTQYF.

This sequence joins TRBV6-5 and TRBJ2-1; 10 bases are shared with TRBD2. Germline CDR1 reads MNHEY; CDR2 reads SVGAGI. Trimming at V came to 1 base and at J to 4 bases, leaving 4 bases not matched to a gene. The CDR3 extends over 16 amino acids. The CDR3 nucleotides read TGTGCCAGCAGTTACTACGGGACTAGCGATTACAATGAGCAGTTCTTC. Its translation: CASSYYGTSDYNEQFF.

Here the CDR3 DNA reads TGTGCCAGCAGCGGTAGCTCCTATAATTCACCCCTCCACTTT. This sequence encodes CASSGSSYNSPLHF. This chain uses TRBV7-2 with TRBJ1-6; D is undetermined. The germline V and J ends were trimmed by 5 bases and 0 bases, with 5 bases remaining between them. CDR1 and CDR2 (germline): SGHTA, FQGNSA. The CDR3 extends over 14 amino acids.

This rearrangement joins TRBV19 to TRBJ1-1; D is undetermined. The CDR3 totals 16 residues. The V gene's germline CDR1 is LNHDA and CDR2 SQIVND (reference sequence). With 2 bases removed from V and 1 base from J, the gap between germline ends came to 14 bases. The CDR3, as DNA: TGTGCCAGTAGTATATTCCCCGCAGGACCGAACACTGAAGCTTTCTTT. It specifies CASSIFPAGPNTEAFF.

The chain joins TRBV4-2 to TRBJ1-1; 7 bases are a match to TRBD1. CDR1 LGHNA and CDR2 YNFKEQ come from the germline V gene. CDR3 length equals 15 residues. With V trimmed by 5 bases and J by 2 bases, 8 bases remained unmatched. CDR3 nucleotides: TGTGCCAGCAGCTCATCCGGGACAGTCAACACTGAAGCTTTCTTT. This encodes CASSSSGTVNTEAFF.

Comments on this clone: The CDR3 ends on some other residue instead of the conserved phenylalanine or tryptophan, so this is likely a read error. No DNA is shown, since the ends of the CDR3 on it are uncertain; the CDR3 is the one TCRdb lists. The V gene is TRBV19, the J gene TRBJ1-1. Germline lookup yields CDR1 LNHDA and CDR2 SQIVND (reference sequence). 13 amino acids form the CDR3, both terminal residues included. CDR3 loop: CASSIRAGASPSY.

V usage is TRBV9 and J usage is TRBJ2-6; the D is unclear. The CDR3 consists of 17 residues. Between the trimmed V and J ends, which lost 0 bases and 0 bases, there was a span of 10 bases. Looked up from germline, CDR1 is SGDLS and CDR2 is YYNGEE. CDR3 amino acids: CASSVAEGSSGANVLTF. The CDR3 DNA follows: TGTGCCAGCAGCGTAGCAGAAGGCAGCTCTGGGGCCAACGTCCTGACTTTC.

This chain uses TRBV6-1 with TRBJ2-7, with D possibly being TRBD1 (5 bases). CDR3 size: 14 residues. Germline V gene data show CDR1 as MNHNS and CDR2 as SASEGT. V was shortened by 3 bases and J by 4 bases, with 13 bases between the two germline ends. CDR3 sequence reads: CASSDSIGVYEQYF. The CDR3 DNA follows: TGTGCCAGCAGTGATTCTATAGGGGTTTACGAGCAGTACTTC.

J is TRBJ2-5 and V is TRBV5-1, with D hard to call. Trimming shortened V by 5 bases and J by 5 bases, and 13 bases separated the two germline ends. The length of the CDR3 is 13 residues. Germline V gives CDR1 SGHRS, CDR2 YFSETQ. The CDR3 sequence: CASRGATVETQYF. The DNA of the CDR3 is TGCGCCAGCAGGGGTGCAACGGTGGAGACCCAGTACTTC.

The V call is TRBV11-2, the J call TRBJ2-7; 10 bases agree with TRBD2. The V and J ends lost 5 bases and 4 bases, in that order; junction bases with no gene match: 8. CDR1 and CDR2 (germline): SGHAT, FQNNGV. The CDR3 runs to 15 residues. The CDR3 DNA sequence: TGTGCCAGCAGCCCCCTAGCGGGGGCCCATTACGAGCAGTACTTC. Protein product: CASSPLAGAHYEQYF.

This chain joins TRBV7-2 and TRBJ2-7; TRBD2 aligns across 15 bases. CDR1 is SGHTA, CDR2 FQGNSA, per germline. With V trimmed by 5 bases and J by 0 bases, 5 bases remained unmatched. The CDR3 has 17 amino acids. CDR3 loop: CASSDPGLAGGSYEQYF. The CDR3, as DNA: TGTGCCAGCAGCGATCCGGGACTAGCGGGGGGCTCCTACGAGCAGTACTTC.

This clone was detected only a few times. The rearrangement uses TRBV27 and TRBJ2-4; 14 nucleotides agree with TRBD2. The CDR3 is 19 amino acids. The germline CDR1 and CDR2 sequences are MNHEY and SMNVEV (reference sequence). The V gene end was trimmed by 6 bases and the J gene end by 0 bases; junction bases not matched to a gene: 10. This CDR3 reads CASSPKGLAGDLAKNIQYF. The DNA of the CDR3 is TGTGCCAGCAGCCCAAAGGGACTAGCGGGGGACCTAGCCAAAAACATTCAGTACTTC.

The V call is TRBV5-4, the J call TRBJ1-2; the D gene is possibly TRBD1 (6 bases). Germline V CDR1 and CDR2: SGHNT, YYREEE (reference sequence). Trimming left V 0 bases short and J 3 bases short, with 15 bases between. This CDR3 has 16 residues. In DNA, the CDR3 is TGTGCCAGCAGCTTGGCAGGGGCCTCTGGAGACTATGGCTACACCTTC. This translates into CASSLAGASGDYGYTF.

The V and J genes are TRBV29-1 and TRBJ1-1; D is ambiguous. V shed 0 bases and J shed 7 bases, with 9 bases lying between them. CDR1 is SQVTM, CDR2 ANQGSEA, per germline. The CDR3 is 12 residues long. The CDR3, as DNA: TGCAGCGTTGAAGAGACCCGGGGTGAAGCTTTCTTT. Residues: CSVEETRGEAFF.

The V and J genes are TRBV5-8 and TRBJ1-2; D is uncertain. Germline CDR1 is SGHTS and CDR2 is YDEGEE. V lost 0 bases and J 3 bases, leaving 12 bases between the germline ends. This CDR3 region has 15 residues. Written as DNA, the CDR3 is TGTGCCAGCAGCTTGGCCACACGCCAGGACTATGGCTACACCTTC. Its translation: CASSLATRQDYGYTF.

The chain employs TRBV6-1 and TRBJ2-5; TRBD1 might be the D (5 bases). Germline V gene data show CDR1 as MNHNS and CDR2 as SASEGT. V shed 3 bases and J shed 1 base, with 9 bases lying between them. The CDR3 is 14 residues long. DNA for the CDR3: TGTGCCAGCAGTGATAGGGGCATCCAAGAGACCCAGTACTTC. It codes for CASSDRGIQETQYF.

CDR3: CASIRQESYNEQFF. Here the CDR3 DNA reads TGTGCCAGCATAAGGCAGGAAAGTTACAATGAGCAGTTCTTC. The chain is built from TRBV2 and TRBJ2-1, with no clear D. Trimming left V 7 bases short and J 4 bases short, with 14 bases between. Per germline, CDR1 SNHLY and CDR2 FYNNEI. The CDR3 sequence is 14 residues long.

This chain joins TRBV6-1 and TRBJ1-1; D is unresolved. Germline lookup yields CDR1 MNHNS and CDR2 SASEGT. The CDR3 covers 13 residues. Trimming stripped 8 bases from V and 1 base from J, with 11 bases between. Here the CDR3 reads CASYGVANTEAFF. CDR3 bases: TGTGCCAGCTACGGGGTGGCGAACACTGAAGCTTTCTTT.

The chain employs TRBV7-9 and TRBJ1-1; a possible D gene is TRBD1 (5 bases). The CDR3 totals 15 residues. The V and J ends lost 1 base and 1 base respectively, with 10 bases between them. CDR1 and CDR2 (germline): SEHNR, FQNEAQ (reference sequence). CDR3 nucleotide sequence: TGTGCCAGCAGCTTAGGGGGGGTTCGGAACACTGAAGCTTTCTTT. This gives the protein CASSLGGVRNTEAFF.

This CDR3 reads CASRRGTFSDTQYF. CDR3 nucleotide sequence: TGTGCCAGCAGAAGGGGGACCTTCTCAGATACGCAGTATTTT. The rearrangement joins TRBV25-1 to TRBJ2-3; D is perhaps TRBD1 (6 bases). Between the trimmed V and J ends, which lost 6 bases and 4 bases, there was a span of 14 bases. The CDR3 consists of 14 residues. Germline values: CDR1 MGHDK, CDR2 SYGVNS.

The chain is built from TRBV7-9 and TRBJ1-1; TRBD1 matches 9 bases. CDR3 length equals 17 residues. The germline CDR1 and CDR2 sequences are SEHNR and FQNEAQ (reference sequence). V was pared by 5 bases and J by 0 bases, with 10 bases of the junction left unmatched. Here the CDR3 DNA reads TGTGCCAGCAGCCCGGGGACAGGGAGAATCATGAACACTGAAGCTTTCTTT. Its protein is CASSPGTGRIMNTEAFF.

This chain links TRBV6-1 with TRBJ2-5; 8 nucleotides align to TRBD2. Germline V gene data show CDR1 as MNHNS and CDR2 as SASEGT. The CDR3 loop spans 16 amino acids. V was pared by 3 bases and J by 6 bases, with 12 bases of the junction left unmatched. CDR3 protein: CASSDGDGGAVKTQYF. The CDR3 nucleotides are TGTGCCAGCAGTGATGGGGACGGGGGGGCCGTCAAGACCCAGTACTTC.

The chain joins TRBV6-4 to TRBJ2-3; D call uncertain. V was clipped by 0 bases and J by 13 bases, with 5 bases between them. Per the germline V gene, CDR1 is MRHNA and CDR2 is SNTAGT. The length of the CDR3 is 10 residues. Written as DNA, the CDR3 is TGTGCCAGCAGTGACTCGTCCGAGTATTTT. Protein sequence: CASSDSSEYF.

DNA for the CDR3: TGTGCCAGCACCCGTCGACAGATAACCTACAATGAGCAGTTCTTC. Amino acids: CASTRRQITYNEQFF. This chain uses TRBV6-6 with TRBJ2-1; perhaps TRBD1 as D (5 bases). The CDR3 spans 15 residues. Germline CDR1 reads MNHNY; CDR2 reads SVGAGI (reference sequence). Trimming pared 7 bases from V and 2 bases from J, leaving 15 bases between.